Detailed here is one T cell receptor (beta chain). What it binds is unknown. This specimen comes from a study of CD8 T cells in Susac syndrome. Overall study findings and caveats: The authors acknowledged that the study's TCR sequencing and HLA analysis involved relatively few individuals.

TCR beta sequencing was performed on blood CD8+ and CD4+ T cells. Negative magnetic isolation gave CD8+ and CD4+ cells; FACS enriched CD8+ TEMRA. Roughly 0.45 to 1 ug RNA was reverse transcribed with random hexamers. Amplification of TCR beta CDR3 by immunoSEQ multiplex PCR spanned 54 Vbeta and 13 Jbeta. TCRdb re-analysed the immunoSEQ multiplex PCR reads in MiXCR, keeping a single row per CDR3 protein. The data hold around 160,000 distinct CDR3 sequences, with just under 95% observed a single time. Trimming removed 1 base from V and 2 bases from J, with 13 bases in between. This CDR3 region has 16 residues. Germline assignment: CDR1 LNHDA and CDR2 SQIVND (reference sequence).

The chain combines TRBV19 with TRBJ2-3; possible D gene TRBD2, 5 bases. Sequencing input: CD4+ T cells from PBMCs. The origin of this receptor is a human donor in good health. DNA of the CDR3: TGTGCCAGTAGTATAGGGCAAGCGGCCTCCACAGATACGCAGTATTTT. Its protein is CASSIGQAASTDTQYF.